One sample yielded the 16 T cell receptor beta chains listed below, sequenced in a study of long-term antiretroviral therapy in people with HIV. The authors ran the immunoSEQ assay, v3.0, at survey level. Data came from immunoSEQ multiplex PCR; TCRdb stores just in-frame clones and leaves some out. The sample shows 20,000 to 30,000 clones, roughly 86% of them seen only once. The source was unsorted PBMCs, collected 2.7 years after starting antiretroviral therapy. The receptor source for this set is a man aged 40-49 years with HIV.

The gene calls are TRBV7-9 and TRBJ1-4, with D possibly TRBD1 on 5 matching bases. Germline V gene data show CDR1 as SEHNR and CDR2 as FQNEAQ (reference sequence). V gave up 0 bases and J gave up 8 bases, with 10 bases separating them. The CDR3 is 14 amino acids. DNA for the CDR3: TGTGCCAGCAGCTTAGCGGGGGAGGTCGAAAAACTGTTTTTT. Translating it yields CASSLAGEVEKLFF.

The chain is built from TRBV6-6 and TRBJ2-1; 9 bases line up with TRBD1. Trimming removed 5 bases from V and 8 bases from J; junction bases left unmatched: 7. From germline, CDR1 is MNHNY and CDR2 SVGAGI (reference sequence). The CDR3 runs to 14 residues. The CDR3 DNA sequence: TGTGCCAGCAGTAACCGGGACAGGGTCTATGAGCAGTTCTTC. Its protein product is CASSNRDRVYEQFF.

The chain joins TRBV28 to TRBJ1-4, with D possibly being TRBD1 (5 bases). V gave up 3 bases and J gave up 10 bases, with 12 bases separating them. The CDR3 runs to 13 residues. Germline CDR1 reads MDHEN; CDR2 reads SYDVKM. CDR3 in amino acids: CASSLGGDGKLFF. The CDR3 coding sequence is TGTGCCAGCAGTTTGGGTGGGGACGGAAAACTGTTTTTT. The full variable domain, completed using reference TRBV28 and TRBJ1-4, is DVKVTQSSRYLVKRTGEKVFLECVQDMDHENMFWYRQDPGLGLRLIYFSYDVKMKEKGDIPEGYSVSREKKERFSLILESASTNQTSMYLCASSLGGDGKLFFGSGTQLSVL.

The gene calls are TRBV30 and TRBJ1-5; D gene ambiguous. Trimming stripped 2 bases from V and 4 bases from J, with 6 bases between. Germline CDR1 reads GTSNPN; CDR2 reads SVGIG (reference sequence). The length of the CDR3 is 12 residues. The CDR3 DNA follows: TGTGCCTGGAGTTCAGTTAATCAGCCCCAGCATTTT. Translation gives CAWSSVNQPQHF.

The chain employs TRBV5-1 and TRBJ1-5, with D possibly TRBD1 on 5 matching bases. V dropped 5 bases and J dropped 8 bases, with 20 bases sitting between them. The CDR3 loop spans 15 amino acids. Germline loops: CDR1 SGHRS, CDR2 YFSETQ. CDR3 amino acids: CASSKGVAGREPQHF. The CDR3 region has the DNA TGCGCCAGCAGTAAGGGTGTGGCAGGGAGGGAGCCCCAGCATTTT.

The chain uses TRBV5-1 and TRBJ2-5; 9 bases map to TRBD1. CDR1 and CDR2 from the germline V gene are SGHRS and YFSETQ. There are 14 residues in the CDR3. V gave up 4 bases and J gave up 4 bases; unmatched junction bases: 5. CDR3 nucleotides: TGCGCCAGCAGCCCGGGACAGGGTCCAGAGACCCAGTACTTC. Translated, it gives CASSPGQGPETQYF.

The chain has TRBV4-2 and TRBJ2-7, with 9 bases identical to TRBD2. After removal of 0 bases from V and 0 bases from J, the junction contained 3 bases not matched to a gene. The CDR3 is 16 residues long. Germline CDR1 reads LGHNA; CDR2 reads YNFKEQ. CDR3 DNA: TGTGCCAGCAGCCAAGAACTGACTAGCGGCTCCTACGAGCAGTACTTC. Its translation is CASSQELTSGSYEQYF.

The chain uses TRBV28 and TRBJ1-1; D not certain. Germline CDR1 is MDHEN and CDR2 is SYDVKM. The CDR3 is 14 residues long. V was clipped by 3 bases and J by 5 bases, with 13 bases between them. As DNA, the CDR3 is TGTGCCAGCAGTTTGGGTCTGGGCGGGACTGAAGCTTTCTTT. Protein product: CASSLGLGGTEAFF.

The rearrangement uses TRBV10-3 and TRBJ1-1; the D gene is possibly TRBD1 (6 bases). The germline V gene has CDR1 ENHRY and CDR2 SYGVKD. The length of the CDR3 is 15 residues. V was clipped by 3 bases and J by 1 base, with 12 bases between them. CDR3 DNA: TGTGCCATCAGTGACAAGGGGGGCTCGAACACTGAAGCTTTCTTT. Amino acid sequence: CAISDKGGSNTEAFF.

This chain connects TRBV30 to TRBJ2-7; no reliable D call. The CDR3 spans 11 residues. Germline V CDR1 and CDR2: GTSNPN, SVGIG (reference sequence). V was trimmed by 8 bases and J by 5 bases, leaving 13 bases between them. CDR3 in amino acids: CAHSGLNEQYF. The CDR3, as DNA: TGTGCCCACTCGGGCCTTAACGAGCAGTACTTC. Filled out from reference TRBV30 and TRBJ2-7, the complete variable domain reads SQTIHQWPATLVQPVGSPLSLECTVEGTSNPNLYWYRQAAGRGLQLLFYSVGIGQISSEVPQNLSASRPQDRQFILSSKKLLLSDSGFYLCAHSGLNEQYFGPGTRLTVT.

The V gene is TRBV28, the J gene TRBJ1-1; D is possibly TRBD1 (5 bases). Trimming took off 2 bases at V and 3 bases at J, with 13 bases between the two ends. The CDR3 is made up of 15 amino acids. Per the germline V gene, CDR1 is MDHEN and CDR2 is SYDVKM. The CDR3 DNA is TGTGCCAGCAGTTTAGGCGGCGGCAGGGACACTGAAGCTTTCTTT. Its protein is CASSLGGGRDTEAFF.

The chain is built from TRBV5-4 and TRBJ2-2; TRBD2 matches at 13 bases. J was trimmed by 3 bases and V by 5 bases; bases with no gene match: 4. Germline assignment: CDR1 SGHNT and CDR2 YYREEE (reference sequence). CDR3 size: 16 residues. Here the CDR3 reads CASSWTSGSHTGELFF. The CDR3 DNA sequence: TGTGCCAGCAGTTGGACTAGCGGGAGTCACACCGGGGAGCTGTTTTTT.

The chain employs TRBV4-1 and TRBJ2-7, with TRBD2 identical over 9 bases. CDR1 and CDR2 from the germline V gene are MGHRA and YSYEKL. This CDR3 spans 17 amino acids. Germline trimming cut 0 bases from V and 0 bases from J; bases unmatched to any gene: 6. CDR3 DNA sequence: TGCGCCAGCAGCCAAGAAAGCCTAGCGGGGTTCTCCTACGAGCAGTACTTC. Translated, it gives CASSQESLAGFSYEQYF.

The V call is TRBV5-1, the J call TRBJ2-3, with 8 bases that match TRBD2. Losses at the gene ends were 7 bases for V and 0 bases for J; bases not matched to a gene: 4. From germline, CDR1 is SGHRS and CDR2 YFSETQ. The CDR3 sequence is 14 residues long. DNA for the CDR3: TGCGCCAGCCTGGCGGGGGGTAGCACAGATACGCAGTATTTT. Amino acid sequence: CASLAGGSTDTQYF.

The rearrangement uses TRBV7-9 and TRBJ2-7, with TRBD1 matching 7 bases. Trimming at V came to 3 bases and at J to 2 bases, leaving 7 bases not matched to a gene. This CDR3 has 15 amino acids. CDR1 and CDR2 from the germline V gene are SEHNR and FQNEAQ (reference sequence). Here the CDR3 reads CASSFGVGGTYEQYF. DNA of the CDR3: TGTGCCAGCAGCTTCGGGGTAGGGGGCACCTACGAGCAGTACTTC.

This chain connects TRBV7-9 to TRBJ1-1, with no clear D. CDR3 length: 14 residues. Germline V lookup: CDR1 SEHNR, CDR2 FQNEAQ (reference sequence). V lost 7 bases, J lost 0 bases, and 12 bases lay in between. CDR3 sequence: CASTTTAMNTEAFF. In nucleotides, the CDR3 is TGTGCCAGCACCACCACAGCCATGAACACTGAAGCTTTCTTT.